This paragraph reports one T cell receptor beta chain. Its matching antigen is unknown. The PCR made use of 60 Vbeta and 13 Jbeta primers. The method was immunoSEQ multiplex PCR; TCRdb's version includes in-frame clones alone and lacks a portion of them. Of about 98,000 clones in the sample, about 80% were seen once. This specimen comes from a study of cytomegalovirus exposure and HLA in healthy donors. Study in general: Out of 170 million or so T cells, an earlier analysis found roughly 100 million unique TCR beta sequences in total. General study findings and limits: Sequencing likely caused a cluster of highly shared sequence variants. Later analysis reportedly placed an Asian-associated ancestry cluster below the roughly 690-donor mean in N-insertions. A later analysis linked a missense variant in DCLRE1C to the trimming of TCR beta V and J genes.

Germline V gene data show CDR1 as SGHDN and CDR2 as FVKESK. The V end lost 0 bases, the J end lost 6 bases, and 14 bases lay between the germline ends. The CDR3 has 15 amino acids. This clonotype originated in a man in his sixties in good health and CMV-seropositive. Sequences were obtained from PBMCs. The rearrangement joins TRBV14 to TRBJ1-1, with D possibly being TRBD1 (6 bases). The CDR3 DNA reads as TGTGCCAGCAGCCAAGATCCAGCCGGACAGTCTGAAGCTTTCTTT. It encodes CASSQDPAGQSEAFF.